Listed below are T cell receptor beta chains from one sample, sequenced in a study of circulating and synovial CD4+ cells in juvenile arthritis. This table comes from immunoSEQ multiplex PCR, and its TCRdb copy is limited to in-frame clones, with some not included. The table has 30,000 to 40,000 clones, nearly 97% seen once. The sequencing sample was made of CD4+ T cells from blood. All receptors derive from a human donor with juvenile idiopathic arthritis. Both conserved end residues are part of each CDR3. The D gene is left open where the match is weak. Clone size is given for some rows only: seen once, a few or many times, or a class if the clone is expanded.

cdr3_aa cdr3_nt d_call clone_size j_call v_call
CASSLVGTGVANEQYF TGTGCCAGCAGCTTAGTGGGGACAGGGGTCGCGAACGAGCAGTACTTC TRBD1 - TRBJ2-7 TRBV7-2
CASSLDRGKTDTQYF TGTGCCAGCAGCTTGGACAGGGGAAAAACAGATACGCAGTATTTT TRBD1 - TRBJ2-3 TRBV25-1
CASSLEGAGPLEKLFF TGTGCCAGCAGTTTAGAAGGGGCCGGCCCCCTTGAAAAACTGTTTTTT - - TRBJ1-4 TRBV27
CASRFRFFDNEQFF TGTGCCAGCCGATTCCGGTTTTTCGACAATGAGCAGTTCTTC - - TRBJ2-1 TRBV2
CASRDRGGRTDTQYF TGCGCCAGCAGGGACCGGGGGGGAAGAACAGATACGCAGTATTTT TRBD2 - TRBJ2-3 TRBV10-2
CASSPQPGLGIGEQFF TGTGCCAGCAGCCCTCAACCGGGACTAGGGATAGGCGAGCAGTTCTTC TRBD2 - TRBJ2-1 TRBV9
CASSWGLAGVMNEQFF TGTGCCAGCAGCTGGGGACTAGCGGGAGTGATGAATGAGCAGTTCTTC TRBD2 - TRBJ2-1 TRBV5-6
CASSRDRVFEQYF TGTGCCAGCAGCCGGGACAGGGTCTTCGAGCAGTACTTC TRBD1 - TRBJ2-7 TRBV28
CASSLGAGDTGELFF TGCGCCAGCAGCCTGGGAGCGGGAGACACCGGGGAGCTGTTTTTT TRBD2 - TRBJ2-2 TRBV5-1
CASSLAGYIGVDPFF TGTGCCAGCAGCTTGGCGGGTTACATCGGGGTAGACCCTTTCTTT - - TRBJ1-1 TRBV5-4
CASVKGGGAWEKLFF TGTGCCAGCGTTAAAGGTGGGGGGGCGTGGGAAAAACTGTTTTTT - - TRBJ1-4 TRBV28
CASSLDRTRGVYGYTF TGTGCCAGCAGCTTAGATCGTACCAGGGGTGTCTATGGCTACACCTTC - - TRBJ1-2 TRBV11-2
CAWSTGAFKVAFF TGTGCCTGGTCTACAGGGGCGTTTAAGGTAGCTTTCTTT TRBD1 - TRBJ1-1 TRBV30
CASSLSSDRGGSQPQHF TGTGCCAGCAGCTTGTCGAGCGACAGGGGAGGGAGTCAGCCCCAGCATTTT TRBD1 - TRBJ1-5 TRBV5-5
CASRKGVLETQYF TGTGCCAGCAGAAAAGGGGTCCTAGAGACCCAGTACTTC - - TRBJ2-5 TRBV27
CASSPTSTGELFF TGTGCCAGCAGCCCTACGAGCACCGGGGAGCTGTTTTTT - - TRBJ2-2 TRBV9
CASNPTGNYGYTF TGTGCCAGCAACCCGACAGGGAACTATGGCTACACCTTC TRBD1 - TRBJ1-2 TRBV4-2
CASSVAPRKQGTGELFF TGTGCCAGCAGCGTAGCACCCCGGAAACAGGGGACCGGGGAGCTGTTTTTT TRBD1 - TRBJ2-2 TRBV9
CASSFSGGKSTDTQYF TGTGCCAGCAGCTTTAGCGGGGGGAAGAGCACAGATACGCAGTATTTT TRBD2 - TRBJ2-3 TRBV11-2
CASSWTGLSFAYNEQFF TGCGCCAGCAGCTGGACCGGACTCTCTTTTGCTTACAATGAGCAGTTCTTC - - TRBJ2-1 TRBV5-1
CASSLTSQGVHHGYTF TGCGCCAGCAGCCTCACGTCACAGGGTGTGCATCACGGCTACACCTTC - once TRBJ1-2 TRBV5-1
CASSYRQNTDTQYF TGTGCCAGCAGTTATCGACAGAACACAGATACGCAGTATTTT - - TRBJ2-3 TRBV2
CASTYYQDSNYGYTF TGTGCCAGCACCTATTATCAGGACAGTAACTATGGCTACACCTTC - - TRBJ1-2 TRBV2
CASSSAGGGLYEQYF TGTGCCAGCAGCTCAGCGGGGGGGGGTCTCTACGAGCAGTACTTC TRBD2 - TRBJ2-7 TRBV7-2
CATTRGTGGKETQYF TGTGCCACTACCAGGGGGACAGGGGGAAAAGAGACCCAGTACTTC TRBD1 - TRBJ2-5 TRBV19
CAISAGEPEKLFF TGTGCCATCAGCGCAGGGGAGCCTGAAAAACTGTTTTTT - - TRBJ1-4 TRBV10-3
CASSYSRPGSYEQYF TGTGCCAGCAGTTACTCGAGGCCAGGGTCCTACGAGCAGTACTTC - - TRBJ2-7 TRBV6-6
CATSRTGLGGDTEAFF TGTGCCACCAGCCGGACAGGGCTGGGGGGGGACACTGAAGCTTTCTTT TRBD1 - TRBJ1-1 TRBV15
CSVDENTGGYTF TGCAGCGTTGATGAGAACACGGGTGGCTACACCTTC - - TRBJ1-2 TRBV29-1
CSVEAEAPLKSRVYEQYF TGCAGCGTTGAAGCGGAGGCTCCCCTAAAAAGCCGGGTCTACGAGCAGTACTTC - - TRBJ2-7 TRBV29-1
CASSRSGTDPNSPLHF TGTGCCAGCAGCCGGAGTGGGACTGACCCTAATTCACCCCTCCACTTT - - TRBJ1-6 TRBV7-9
CASSLGGGVEQYF TGTGCCAGCAGCTTAGGAGGAGGGGTCGAGCAGTACTTC - - TRBJ2-7 TRBV7-8
CASSLGASHSYEQYF TGTGCCAGCAGCTTAGGGGCCTCGCACAGCTACGAGCAGTACTTC - - TRBJ2-7 TRBV7-2
CASSLSGQGVYEQFF TGTGCCAGCAGCTTAAGCGGACAGGGGGTTTATGAGCAGTTCTTC TRBD1 once TRBJ2-1 TRBV7-3
CASSAQSGTPGANVLTF TGTGCCAGCAGTGCCCAGTCTGGGACACCGGGGGCCAACGTCCTGACTTTC - - TRBJ2-6 TRBV28
CATSSNRGGQPQHF TGTGCCACCAGCAGCAATAGGGGAGGTCAGCCCCAGCATTTT - - TRBJ1-5 TRBV15
CASSVNSGHPEGYTF TGTGCCAGCAGCGTAAACTCGGGTCACCCCGAGGGCTACACCTTC - - TRBJ1-2 TRBV9
CASSPSPVSGYGYTF TGTGCCAGCAGCCCTAGCCCCGTGAGTGGCTATGGCTACACCTTC - - TRBJ1-2 TRBV7-9
CASSQELNSNTEAFF TGCGCCAGCAGCCAAGAGTTGAACAGCAACACTGAAGCTTTCTTT - - TRBJ1-1 TRBV4-3
CAITDRDRGVNEQFF TGTGCCATCACTGACCGGGACAGGGGGGTCAATGAGCAGTTCTTC TRBD1 - TRBJ2-1 TRBV10-3
CASSLSGVQPQHF TGTGCCAGCAGCTTATCGGGGGTTCAGCCCCAGCATTTT - - TRBJ1-5 TRBV11-2
CASSELFLPGGSDSNYGYTF TGTGCCAGCAGTGAATTGTTTTTACCTGGTGGCAGCGATTCTAACTATGGCTACACCTTC - - TRBJ1-2 TRBV6-1
CASSVVGTSYEQFF TGTGCCAGCAGCGTAGTAGGGACTAGCTATGAGCAGTTCTTC TRBD2 - TRBJ2-1 TRBV9
CASSRQALGRYF TGTGCCAGCAGCAGACAGGCTTTGGGACGGTACTTC - once TRBJ2-4 TRBV6-5
CARGRGDKDYSSYNEQFF TGTGCCCGCGGGCGGGGGGATAAGGATTATAGCTCCTACAATGAGCAGTTCTTC TRBD2 - TRBJ2-1 TRBV30
CAWSQGQTEAFF TGTGCCTGGAGTCAGGGACAGACTGAAGCTTTCTTT TRBD1 - TRBJ1-1 TRBV30
CASSLGFGDQRNTGELFF TGCGCCAGCAGCTTAGGTTTCGGGGATCAAAGGAACACCGGGGAGCTGTTTTTT - - TRBJ2-2 TRBV5-1
CASSGQGVDEQYF TGTGCCAGCAGTGGACAGGGGGTTGACGAGCAGTACTTC TRBD1 - TRBJ2-7 TRBV2
CAWSAIRTDTQYF TGTGCCTGGAGTGCCATCCGCACAGATACGCAGTATTTT - - TRBJ2-3 TRBV30
CASSLDRTTYEQYF TGCGCCAGCAGCCTGGACAGGACTACCTACGAGCAGTACTTC - - TRBJ2-7 TRBV5-1
CASSPVRQGWPIYF TGTGCCAGCAGCCCAGTCCGACAGGGGTGGCCCATATATTTT TRBD1 - TRBJ1-3 TRBV5-6
CASSVGPGNGYEQYF TGTGCCAGCAGCGTTGGCCCGGGGAATGGTTACGAGCAGTACTTC - once TRBJ2-7 TRBV9
CASRDTGGGGTEAFF TGTGCCAGCCGGGATACAGGGGGCGGGGGGACTGAAGCTTTCTTT TRBD1 - TRBJ1-1 TRBV28
CASSLDRLSEKLFF TGTGCCAGCAGCTTAGACAGGTTGAGTGAAAAACTGTTTTTT - - TRBJ1-4 TRBV11-2
CASSMSLTSGNLGQFF TGTGCCAGTAGTATGTCTCTAACTAGCGGGAATCTGGGGCAGTTCTTC TRBD2 once TRBJ2-1 TRBV19
CAWREAGTPGEQYF TGTGCCTGGAGGGAGGCGGGGACCCCCGGCGAGCAGTACTTC - - TRBJ2-7 TRBV30
CASSERGGSQPQHF TGTGCCAGCAGTGAAAGGGGGGGTAGCCAGCCCCAGCATTTT - - TRBJ1-5 TRBV2
CASGRGDTDTQYF TGTGCCAGTGGGCGGGGGGACACAGATACGCAGTATTTT TRBD2 once TRBJ2-3 TRBV19
CASSYKTSDQPQHF TGTGCCAGCAGTTACAAGACGAGCGATCAGCCCCAGCATTTT - - TRBJ1-5 TRBV6-5